These T cell receptor beta chains were read from a single sample in a study of breast tumors, draining lymph nodes, adjacent tissues. A single record per CDR3 protein comes from TCRdb applying MiXCR to the multiplex PCR reads. The sample consists of about 230,000 distinct CDR3 sequences, roughly 32% of them appearing once. The sample consisted of axillary lymph node tissue. The receptors shown here come from a female donor with breast cancer. Some clones in this sample may be carry-over from other donors' samples. Both conserved end residues are part of each CDR3. D genes are given only for firm matches. Clone size is shown for a subset of rows, as once, few, many or a class of expanded clone.

j_gene: TRBJ1-5
v_gene: TRBV2
abundance: .
len: 14
d_gene: .
CDR3aa: CASSDGGSNQPQHF
CDR3nt: TGTGCCAGCAGTGACGGAGGAAGCAATCAGCCCCAGCATTTT

j_gene: TRBJ1-5
v_gene: TRBV11-3
abundance: .
len: 14
d_gene: TRBD1
CDR3aa: CASSHRTGGQPQHF
CDR3nt: TGTGCCAGCAGCCACCGGACAGGGGGTCAGCCCCAGCATTTT

j_gene: TRBJ2-6
v_gene: TRBV2
abundance: .
len: 18
d_gene: TRBD1
CDR3aa: CASSRTGALSSGANVLTF
CDR3nt: TGTGCCAGCAGTCGTACAGGGGCTCTGTCTTCTGGGGCCAACGTCCTGACTTTC

j_gene: TRBJ1-4
v_gene: TRBV3-1
abundance: many
len: 13
d_gene: .
CDR3aa: CASSQRLNEKLFF
CDR3nt: TGTGCCAGCAGCCAACGGTTAAATGAAAAACTGTTTTTT

j_gene: TRBJ2-1
v_gene: TRBV7-2
abundance: .
len: 16
d_gene: TRBD1
CDR3aa: CASSPGQGVGNNEQFF
CDR3nt: TGTGCCAGCAGCCCCGGACAGGGGGTGGGAAACAATGAGCAGTTCTTC

j_gene: TRBJ1-6
v_gene: TRBV4-3
abundance: many
len: 17
d_gene: .
CDR3aa: CASSQDRGGANNSPLHF
CDR3nt: TGCGCCAGCAGCCAAGATCGGGGGGGTGCGAATAATTCACCCCTCCACTTT

j_gene: TRBJ2-7
v_gene: TRBV2
abundance: many
len: 14
d_gene: TRBD2
CDR3aa: CASARLAVNYEQYF
CDR3nt: TGTGCCAGCGCTCGACTAGCGGTAAACTACGAGCAGTACTTC

j_gene: TRBJ2-3
v_gene: TRBV20-1
abundance: many
len: 13
d_gene: TRBD1
CDR3aa: CSAGRTGKDTQYF
CDR3nt: TGCAGTGCTGGGAGGACAGGGAAGGATACGCAGTATTTT

j_gene: TRBJ1-2
v_gene: TRBV12-3/TRBV12-4
abundance: .
len: 14
d_gene: TRBD1
CDR3aa: CARTPRGTPYGYTF
CDR3nt: TGTGCCAGAACCCCCAGGGGGACACCCTATGGCTACACCTTC

j_gene: TRBJ2-2
v_gene: TRBV3-1
abundance: few
len: 16
d_gene: TRBD2
CDR3aa: CASRGTSGRGLWELFF
CDR3nt: TGTGCCAGCAGGGGGACTAGCGGGAGGGGACTATGGGAGCTGTTTTTT

j_gene: TRBJ1-4
v_gene: TRBV7-2
abundance: many
len: 11
d_gene: .
CDR3aa: CASSLDGKLFF
CDR3nt: TGTGCCAGCAGCTTAGACGGAAAACTGTTTTTT

j_gene: TRBJ2-7
v_gene: TRBV7-9
abundance: .
len: 13
d_gene: .
CDR3aa: CASLGTESYEQYF
CDR3nt: TGTGCCAGCCTCGGGACGGAATCCTACGAGCAGTACTTC

j_gene: TRBJ2-1
v_gene: TRBV12-3/TRBV12-4
abundance: .
len: 17
d_gene: TRBD2
CDR3aa: CASSPLAGEYPYNEQFF
CDR3nt: TGTGCCAGCAGTCCTCTAGCGGGAGAATACCCCTACAATGAGCAGTTCTTC

j_gene: TRBJ2-7
v_gene: TRBV7-9
abundance: many
len: 15
d_gene: TRBD1
CDR3aa: CASSLRTGATDEQYF
CDR3nt: TGTGCCAGCAGCTTACGGACAGGGGCAACGGACGAGCAGTACTTC

j_gene: TRBJ2-1
v_gene: TRBV11-3
abundance: many
len: 15
d_gene: TRBD2
CDR3aa: CASSLLASGRNEQFF
CDR3nt: TGTGCCAGCAGCTTATTGGCTAGCGGGAGGAATGAGCAGTTCTTC

j_gene: TRBJ2-5
v_gene: TRBV7-9
abundance: many
len: 13
d_gene: .
CDR3aa: CASSASSAETQYF
CDR3nt: TGTGCCAGCAGCGCCAGTTCGGCGGAGACCCAGTACTTC

j_gene: TRBJ1-4
v_gene: TRBV5-1
abundance: many
len: 14
d_gene: .
CDR3aa: CASSRLTVNEKLFF
CDR3nt: TGCGCCAGCAGTAGACTGACAGTTAATGAAAAACTGTTTTTT

j_gene: TRBJ2-1
v_gene: TRBV29-1
abundance: .
len: 13
d_gene: TRBD2
CDR3aa: CSLSSGRFNEQFF
CDR3nt: TGCAGCTTATCTAGCGGGAGGTTCAATGAGCAGTTCTTC

j_gene: TRBJ2-3
v_gene: TRBV4-2
abundance: many
len: 15
d_gene: .
CDR3aa: CASSQDYAGTDTQYF
CDR3nt: TGTGCCAGCAGCCAAGATTACGCGGGAACAGATACGCAGTATTTT

j_gene: TRBJ2-3
v_gene: TRBV5-1
abundance: .
len: 12
d_gene: .
CDR3aa: CASRVGADTQYF
CDR3nt: TGCGCCAGCAGAGTGGGGGCAGATACGCAGTATTTT

j_gene: TRBJ2-7
v_gene: TRBV7-2
abundance: many
len: 16
d_gene: .
CDR3aa: CASSLDRRLIPYEQYF
CDR3nt: TGTGCCAGCAGCCTAGACAGGCGTCTCATACCCTACGAGCAGTACTTC

j_gene: TRBJ2-7
v_gene: TRBV10-1
abundance: .
len: 14
d_gene: .
CDR3aa: CASSEPKVDYEQYF
CDR3nt: TGCGCCAGCAGTGAGCCTAAGGTAGACTACGAGCAGTACTTC

j_gene: TRBJ2-5
v_gene: TRBV20-1
abundance: many
len: 13
d_gene: TRBD1
CDR3aa: CSAVRDRGETQYF
CDR3nt: TGCAGTGCGGTCCGGGACAGGGGAGAGACCCAGTACTTC

j_gene: TRBJ2-5
v_gene: TRBV7-9
abundance: .
len: 12
d_gene: TRBD1
CDR3aa: CASTRGYRTQYF
CDR3nt: TGTGCCAGCACCAGGGGGTACCGGACCCAGTACTTC

j_gene: TRBJ2-5
v_gene: TRBV28
abundance: many
len: 12
d_gene: .
CDR3aa: CASSQGQETQYF
CDR3nt: TGTGCCAGCAGTCAAGGCCAAGAGACCCAGTACTTC

j_gene: TRBJ2-3
v_gene: TRBV11-2
abundance: many
len: 12
d_gene: .
CDR3aa: CASSFRPDTQYF
CDR3nt: TGTGCCAGCAGCTTTAGACCCGATACGCAGTATTTT

j_gene: TRBJ1-1
v_gene: TRBV7-9
abundance: few
len: 13
d_gene: .
CDR3aa: CASSLTPNTEAFF
CDR3nt: TGTGCCAGCAGCTTGACACCAAACACTGAAGCTTTCTTT

j_gene: TRBJ2-1
v_gene: TRBV5-8
abundance: .
len: 15
d_gene: TRBD2
CDR3aa: CASSDTAGGGFEQFF
CDR3nt: TGTGCCAGCAGCGATACGGCCGGGGGGGGGTTCGAGCAGTTCTTC

j_gene: TRBJ2-3
v_gene: TRBV6-1
abundance: .
len: 12
d_gene: .
CDR3aa: CASSPMADTQYF
CDR3nt: TGTGCCAGCAGTCCAATGGCAGATACGCAGTATTTT

j_gene: TRBJ1-2
v_gene: TRBV10-3
abundance: .
len: 14
d_gene: .
CDR3aa: CAISEVGEIYGYTF
CDR3nt: TGCGCCATCAGTGAAGTCGGCGAAATCTATGGCTACACCTTC

j_gene: TRBJ1-1
v_gene: TRBV7-9
abundance: .
len: 18
d_gene: TRBD1
CDR3aa: CASSLAGRGQAVNTEAFF
CDR3nt: TGTGCCAGCAGCTTAGCGGGAAGGGGACAGGCCGTGAACACTGAAGCTTTCTTT

j_gene: TRBJ2-3
v_gene: TRBV5-1
abundance: .
len: 16
d_gene: TRBD2
CDR3aa: CASSLASGRAPDTQYF
CDR3nt: TGCGCCAGCAGCTTGGCCAGCGGGAGGGCCCCAGATACGCAGTATTTT

j_gene: TRBJ2-1
v_gene: TRBV6-5
abundance: many
len: 15
d_gene: TRBD2
CDR3aa: CASRRSGRALDEQFF
CDR3nt: TGTGCCAGCAGACGCAGCGGGAGGGCCTTGGATGAGCAGTTCTTC

j_gene: TRBJ1-3
v_gene: TRBV5-5
abundance: many
len: 17
d_gene: .
CDR3aa: CASSLEGFKGAGNTIYF
CDR3nt: TGTGCCAGCAGCTTGGAGGGGTTTAAGGGGGCTGGAAACACCATATATTTT

j_gene: TRBJ2-2
v_gene: TRBV12-3/TRBV12-4
abundance: many
len: 15
d_gene: TRBD1
CDR3aa: CASNSPDRTSGELFF
CDR3nt: TGTGCCAGCAACTCGCCGGACAGGACGTCCGGGGAGCTGTTTTTT

j_gene: TRBJ1-1
v_gene: TRBV18
abundance: .
len: 14
d_gene: .
CDR3aa: CASSPPELNTEAFF
CDR3nt: TGTGCCAGCTCACCACCAGAACTGAACACTGAAGCTTTCTTT

j_gene: TRBJ2-1
v_gene: TRBV20-1
abundance: many
len: 16
d_gene: TRBD1
CDR3aa: CSARDRRQGFYNEQFF
CDR3nt: TGCAGTGCTAGAGATCGGAGACAGGGATTCTACAATGAGCAGTTCTTC

j_gene: TRBJ2-7
v_gene: TRBV27
abundance: many
len: 16
d_gene: TRBD2
CDR3aa: CASSSISSSGSYEQYF
CDR3nt: TGTGCCAGCAGTTCCATATCGAGTAGCGGGAGCTACGAGCAGTACTTC

j_gene: TRBJ2-2
v_gene: TRBV15
abundance: many
len: 16
d_gene: TRBD1
CDR3aa: CATSRVGQGIIGELFF
CDR3nt: TGTGCCACCAGCAGGGTGGGACAGGGGATAATCGGGGAGCTGTTTTTT

j_gene: TRBJ1-1
v_gene: TRBV7-6
abundance: .
len: 17
d_gene: .
CDR3aa: CASGLRPSGNMNTEAFF
CDR3nt: TGTGCCAGCGGCTTAAGACCCTCCGGAAACATGAACACTGAAGCTTTCTTT

j_gene: TRBJ2-1
v_gene: TRBV4-1
abundance: many
len: 14
d_gene: .
CDR3aa: CASSHPTRSNEQFF
CDR3nt: TGCGCCAGCAGCCACCCGACCCGGAGCAATGAGCAGTTCTTC

j_gene: TRBJ2-2
v_gene: TRBV7-9
abundance: once
len: 12
d_gene: .
CDR3aa: CASSLSGRELFF
CDR3nt: TGTGCCAGCAGCTTATCGGGCAGGGAGCTGTTTTTT

j_gene: TRBJ1-6
v_gene: TRBV20-1
abundance: .
len: 14
d_gene: TRBD1
CDR3aa: CSAQGQGRGSPLHF
CDR3nt: TGCAGTGCTCAAGGACAGGGTCGAGGTTCACCCCTCCACTTT

j_gene: TRBJ2-6
v_gene: TRBV7-2
abundance: many
len: 15
d_gene: .
CDR3aa: CASSRGGAGANVLTF
CDR3nt: TGTGCCAGCAGCCGCGGCGGGGCTGGGGCCAACGTCCTGACTTTC

j_gene: TRBJ1-4
v_gene: TRBV6-5
abundance: .
len: 18
d_gene: .
CDR3aa: CASSYSIPSPGGNEKLFF
CDR3nt: TGTGCCAGCAGTTACTCGATACCGAGTCCGGGGGGCAATGAAAAACTGTTTTTT

j_gene: TRBJ2-1
v_gene: TRBV12-5
abundance: .
len: 18
d_gene: TRBD2
CDR3aa: CASGYFGTSGLYYNEQFF
CDR3nt: TGTGCTAGTGGTTATTTCGGGACTAGCGGCCTTTATTACAATGAGCAGTTCTTC

j_gene: TRBJ1-4
v_gene: TRBV5-1
abundance: .
len: 14
d_gene: TRBD1
CDR3aa: CASRFQGANEKLFF
CDR3nt: TGCGCCAGTCGATTTCAGGGGGCGAATGAAAAACTGTTTTTT

j_gene: TRBJ2-7
v_gene: TRBV3-1
abundance: many
len: 15
d_gene: TRBD2
CDR3aa: CASSVLAGASHEQYF
CDR3nt: TGTGCCAGCAGCGTTCTAGCGGGAGCAAGCCACGAGCAGTACTTC

j_gene: TRBJ2-1
v_gene: TRBV9
abundance: many
len: 15
d_gene: .
CDR3aa: CASSFNGDSYNEQFF
CDR3nt: TGTGCCAGCAGCTTCAACGGGGACTCCTACAATGAGCAGTTCTTC

j_gene: TRBJ2-5
v_gene: TRBV20-1
abundance: many
len: 13
d_gene: .
CDR3aa: CSAGRIVGETQYF
CDR3nt: TGCAGTGCGGGGAGAATAGTGGGAGAGACCCAGTACTTC

j_gene: TRBJ1-2
v_gene: TRBV19
abundance: many
len: 14
d_gene: .
CDR3aa: CASSIGRQPYGYTF
CDR3nt: TGTGCCAGTAGTATTGGGAGACAGCCCTATGGCTACACCTTC

j_gene: TRBJ2-5
v_gene: TRBV5-1
abundance: .
len: 14
d_gene: .
CDR3aa: CASSLDSRLETQYF
CDR3nt: TGTGCCAGCAGCTTGGACAGCCGTTTGGAGACCCAGTACTTC

j_gene: TRBJ1-5
v_gene: TRBV28
abundance: .
len: 13
d_gene: .
CDR3aa: CASSTPGFQPQHF
CDR3nt: TGTGCCAGCAGTACGCCAGGGTTCCAGCCCCAGCATTTT

j_gene: TRBJ2-1
v_gene: TRBV20-1
abundance: many
len: 14
d_gene: TRBD2
CDR3aa: CSASLAGPYNEQFF
CDR3nt: TGCAGTGCCTCTCTAGCGGGACCCTACAATGAGCAGTTCTTC

j_gene: TRBJ2-7
v_gene: TRBV28
abundance: many
len: 14
d_gene: .
CDR3aa: CASSLLQGRSEQYF
CDR3nt: TGTGCCAGCAGTTTACTACAGGGACGAAGCGAGCAGTACTTC

j_gene: TRBJ1-6
v_gene: TRBV3-1
abundance: many
len: 15
d_gene: .
CDR3aa: CASSQVGHYNSPLHF
CDR3nt: TGTGCCAGCAGCCAAGTCGGCCACTATAATTCACCCCTCCACTTT